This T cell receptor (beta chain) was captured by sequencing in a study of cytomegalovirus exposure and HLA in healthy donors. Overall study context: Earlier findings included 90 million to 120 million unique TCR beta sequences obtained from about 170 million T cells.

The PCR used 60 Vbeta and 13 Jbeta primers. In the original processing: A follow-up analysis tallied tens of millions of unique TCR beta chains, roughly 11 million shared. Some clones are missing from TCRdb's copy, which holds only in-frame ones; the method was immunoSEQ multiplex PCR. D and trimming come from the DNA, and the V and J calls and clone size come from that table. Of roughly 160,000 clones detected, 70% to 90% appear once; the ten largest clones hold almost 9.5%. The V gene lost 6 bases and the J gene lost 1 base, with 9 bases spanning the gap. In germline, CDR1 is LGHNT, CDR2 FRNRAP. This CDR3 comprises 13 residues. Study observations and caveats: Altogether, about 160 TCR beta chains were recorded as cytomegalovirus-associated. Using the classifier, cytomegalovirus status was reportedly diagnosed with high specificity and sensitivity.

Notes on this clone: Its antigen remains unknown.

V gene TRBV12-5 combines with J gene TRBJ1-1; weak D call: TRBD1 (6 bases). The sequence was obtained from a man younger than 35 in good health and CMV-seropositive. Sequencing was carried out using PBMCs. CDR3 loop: CASGPGQNTEAFF. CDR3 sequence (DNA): TGTGCTAGTGGCCCGGGACAGAACACTGAAGCTTTCTTT.